This TCR beta chain was retrieved from a study of T cell responses to AZD1222 COVID-19 vaccine. Generated by immunoSEQ multiplex PCR, the TCRdb table keeps only in-frame clones and is missing some. Of about 140,000 clones listed, more than 90% were seen once; the top ten hold roughly 3.1%. Specimen: peripheral blood, collected on day 0 of AZD1222 vaccination. The origin of this receptor is an adult in good health.

The CDR3, as DNA: TGTGCCAGCAGCCAAGACCACGACAGGGGGATACCCCAGCATTTT. As protein: CASSQDHDRGIPQHF. This sequence joins TRBV7-2 and TRBJ1-5; 9 bases are shared with TRBD1. CDR1 is SGHTA, CDR2 FQGNSA, per germline. V dropped 5 bases and J dropped 10; count of bases not matched to a gene: 12. CDR3 length: 15 residues.